This is a list of T cell receptor beta chains from one sample in a study of regulatory T cells in long-lasting Graves disease. TCRdb reprocessed the multiplex PCR reads via MiXCR and lists one record per CDR3 protein. This table holds 600,000 to 650,000 distinct CDR3 sequences, approximately 15% found once. The same data also contributed to another study, on T cells in Graves' hyperthyroidism and ophthalmopathy.

The sequencing used peripheral blood mononuclear cells (PBMCs), collected at new diagnosis, from a patient treated with antithyroid drugs. These receptors all stem from a woman in her twenties or thirties with Graves disease. CDR3s leave out the opening cysteine and the closing phenylalanine or tryptophan. The order of the fields is CDR3 protein, V gene, J gene.

ASSLVSTPTTEAF	TRBV5-1	TRBJ1-1
ASSLRTQGANTGELF	TRBV5-1	TRBJ2-2
ASRMGRVNYEQY	TRBV2	TRBJ2-7
SARDRAGANYGYT	TRBV20-1	TRBJ1-2
ATSRTTSPSSYNEQF	TRBV15	TRBJ2-1
ASSASGTGETQY	TRBV12-3/TRBV12-4	TRBJ2-5
SATPWASEETQY	TRBV20-1	TRBJ2-5
ASSYSRLDEQF	TRBV6-2/TRBV6-3	TRBJ2-1
SVWTGGSGELF	TRBV29-1	TRBJ2-2
ASRPGLAGVRGRGTDTQY	TRBV2	TRBJ2-3
ASSRDGAYNEQF	TRBV5-1	TRBJ2-1
ASSSPEQGNLNEQF	TRBV28	TRBJ2-1
SATRPGGVEYGYT	TRBV20-1	TRBJ1-2
ASSWSSPSLDTQY	TRBV28	TRBJ2-3
ASSFKGILTEAF	TRBV6-5	TRBJ1-1
ASRSDTANQPQH	TRBV6-2/TRBV6-3	TRBJ1-5
ASSQAAGNSPLH	TRBV12-3/TRBV12-4	TRBJ1-6
ASSLDETVNIQY	TRBV7-8	TRBJ2-4
ATGQGASELF	TRBV30	TRBJ1-4
ASSPFPIGEPHYEQY	TRBV18	TRBJ2-7
ASSFIPSGRDRTGELF	TRBV7-3	TRBJ2-2
ASSLAGQHTEAF	TRBV7-9	TRBJ1-1
ATCYSPSGLAGENIQY	TRBV28	TRBJ2-4
ASSLTNSYEQY	TRBV5-1	TRBJ2-7
GGHSGNTIY	TRBV20-1	TRBJ1-3
ASRRPGQGYNEQF	TRBV19	TRBJ2-1
ASSGTGTLNTIY	TRBV12-3/TRBV12-4	TRBJ1-3
ASSDKGLAGTNRWIAKNIQY	TRBV6-2/TRBV6-3	TRBJ2-4